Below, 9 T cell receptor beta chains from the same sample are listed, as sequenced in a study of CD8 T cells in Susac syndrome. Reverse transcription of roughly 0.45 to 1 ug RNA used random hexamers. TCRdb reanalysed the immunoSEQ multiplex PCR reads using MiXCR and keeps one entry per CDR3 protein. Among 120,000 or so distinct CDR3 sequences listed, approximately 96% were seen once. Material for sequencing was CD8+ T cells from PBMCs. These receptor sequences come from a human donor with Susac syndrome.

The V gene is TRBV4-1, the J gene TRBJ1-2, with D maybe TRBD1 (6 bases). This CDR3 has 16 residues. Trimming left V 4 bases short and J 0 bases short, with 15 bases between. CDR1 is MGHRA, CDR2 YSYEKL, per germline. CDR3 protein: CASSPDSANANYGYTF. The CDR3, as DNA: TGCGCCAGCAGCCCGGACAGTGCAAACGCTAACTATGGCTACACCTTC.

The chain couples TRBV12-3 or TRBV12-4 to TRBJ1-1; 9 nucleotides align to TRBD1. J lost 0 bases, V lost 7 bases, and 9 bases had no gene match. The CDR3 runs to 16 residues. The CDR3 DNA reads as TGTGCCAGCAATCGGGACAGGGAGGCCTTGAACACTGAAGCTTTCTTT. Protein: CASNRDREALNTEAFF.

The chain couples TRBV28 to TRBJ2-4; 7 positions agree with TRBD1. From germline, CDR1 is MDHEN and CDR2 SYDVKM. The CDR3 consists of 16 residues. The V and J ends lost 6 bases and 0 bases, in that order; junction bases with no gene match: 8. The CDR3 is CASSAGQELAKNIQYF. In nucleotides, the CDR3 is TGTGCCAGCAGCGCAGGACAGGAACTAGCCAAAAACATTCAGTACTTC.

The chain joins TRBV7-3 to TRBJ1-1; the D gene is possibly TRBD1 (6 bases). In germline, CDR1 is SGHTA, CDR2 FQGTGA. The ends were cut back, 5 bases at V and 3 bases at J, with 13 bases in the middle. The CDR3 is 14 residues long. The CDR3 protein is CASSPQGGDTEAFF. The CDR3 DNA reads TGTGCCAGCAGCCCCCAAGGGGGGGACACTGAAGCTTTCTTT.

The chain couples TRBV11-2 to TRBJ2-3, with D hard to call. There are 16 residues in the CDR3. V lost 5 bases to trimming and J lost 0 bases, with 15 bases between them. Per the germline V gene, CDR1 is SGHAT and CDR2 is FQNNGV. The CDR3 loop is CASSPGTLLSTDTQYF. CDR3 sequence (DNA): TGTGCCAGCAGCCCAGGAACGCTCCTTAGCACAGATACGCAGTATTTT.

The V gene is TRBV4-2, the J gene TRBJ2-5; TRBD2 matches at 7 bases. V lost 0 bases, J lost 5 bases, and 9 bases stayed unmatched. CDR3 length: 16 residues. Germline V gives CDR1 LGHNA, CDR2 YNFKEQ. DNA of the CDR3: TGTGCCAGCAGCCAAGATCTTTCCAGCGGGACGGAGACCCAGTACTTC. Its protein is CASSQDLSSGTETQYF.

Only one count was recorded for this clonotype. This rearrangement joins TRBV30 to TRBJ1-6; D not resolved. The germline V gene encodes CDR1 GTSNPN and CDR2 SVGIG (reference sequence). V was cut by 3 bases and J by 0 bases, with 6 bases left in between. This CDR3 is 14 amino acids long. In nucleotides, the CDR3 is TGTGCCTGGAGAGGGAGCTCCTATAATTCACCCCTCCACTTT. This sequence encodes CAWRGSSYNSPLHF.

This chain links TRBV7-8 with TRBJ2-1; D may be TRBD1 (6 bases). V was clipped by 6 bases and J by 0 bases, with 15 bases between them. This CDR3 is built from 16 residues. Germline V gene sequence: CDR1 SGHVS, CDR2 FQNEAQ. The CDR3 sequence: CASRMGAGASYNEQFF. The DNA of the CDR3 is TGTGCCAGCAGGATGGGAGCAGGGGCCTCCTACAATGAGCAGTTCTTC.

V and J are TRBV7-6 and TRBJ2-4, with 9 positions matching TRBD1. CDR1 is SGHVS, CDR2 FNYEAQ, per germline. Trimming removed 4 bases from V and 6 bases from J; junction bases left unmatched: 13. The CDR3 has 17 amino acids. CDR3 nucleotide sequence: TGTGCCAGCAGCTCCCGGGACAGGGCCGTTGGGGGAAACATTCAGTACTTC. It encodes CASSSRDRAVGGNIQYF.